The rows below give T cell receptor beta chains drawn from one sample of a study of OX40 agonist ivuxolimab in advanced cancers. Clones were sequenced by immunoSEQ multiplex PCR, and TCRdb holds only the in-frame ones, with some missing. The table includes tens of thousands of clones, approximately 86% detected once. The sample was CD4+ or CD8+ T cells sorted from blood, taken in a trial of the OX40 agonist ivuxolimab. The receptors originated from an adult with an advanced solid tumor such as melanoma, head and neck, liver or kidney cancer. Both conserved end residues are part of each CDR3. Fields, in order: V gene, J gene, D gene, clone size, CDR3 protein, CDR3 DNA. A D gene is named only where the DNA matches it firmly. Size tells how often a clone was seen (once, few, many) or the class of an expanded clone, and some rows leave it out.

>TRBV19|TRBJ1-1|-|-
CASDHYGGGRNTEAFF
TGTGCCAGCGACCATTACGGGGGTGGGAGGAACACTGAAGCTTTCTTT
>TRBV28|TRBJ1-1|-|-
CASITNTEAFF
TGTGCCAGCATTACGAACACTGAAGCTTTCTTT
>TRBV18|TRBJ1-4|-|-
CASSPFGEESEKLFF
TGTGCCAGCTCACCATTCGGGGAAGAATCCGAAAAACTGTTTTTT
>TRBV18|TRBJ1-2|-|-
CASSPGTGSYGYTF
TGTGCCAGCTCACCCGGCACGGGGAGCTATGGCTACACCTTC
>TRBV19|TRBJ2-3|TRBD2|-
CASSMGLDLTDTQYF
TGTGCCAGTAGCATGGGACTAGACCTCACAGATACGCAGTATTTT
>TRBV18|TRBJ2-7|-|-
CASSLAEGDYEQYF
TGTGCCAGCTCACTTGCGGAGGGGGACTACGAGCAGTACTTC
>TRBV19|TRBJ2-1|-|-
CASSIQGNEQFF
TGTGCCAGTAGTATTCAGGGGAATGAGCAGTTCTTC
>TRBV10-3|TRBJ1-2|-|few
CAISESGLYGYTF
TGTGCCATCAGTGAGTCCGGACTCTATGGCTACACCTTC
>TRBV28|TRBJ2-7|TRBD1|-
CASSLGAGGSYEQYF
TGTGCCAGCAGTTTGGGTGCAGGGGGTTCCTACGAGCAGTACTTC
>TRBV19|TRBJ2-5|-|-
CASSISQETQYF
TGTGCCAGTAGTATTTCCCAAGAGACCCAGTACTTC
>TRBV2|TRBJ2-3|-|-
CASSDLGWVFDTQYF
TGTGCCAGCAGTGATTTAGGCTGGGTTTTCGATACGCAGTATTTT
>TRBV6-5|TRBJ2-7|-|-
CASSRQEKLNEQYF
TGTGCCAGCAGCCGACAGGAAAAACTGAACGAGCAGTACTTC
>TRBV28|TRBJ1-2|-|-
CASSFTQTPYGYTF
TGTGCCAGCAGTTTCACCCAGACTCCCTATGGCTACACCTTC
>TRBV15|TRBJ2-5|-|-
CATSRDLATETQYF
TGTGCCACCAGCAGAGACCTTGCCACAGAGACCCAGTACTTC
>TRBV6-5|TRBJ2-7|-|once
CASRGAGQISYEQYF
TGTGCCAGCAGGGGAGCGGGACAGATCTCCTACGAGCAGTACTTC
>TRBV6-1|TRBJ2-7|-|-
CASKQVTGEQYF
TGTGCCAGCAAGCAAGTAACAGGGGAGCAGTACTTC
>TRBV10-3|TRBJ2-6|TRBD1|-
CAISKGQGDRSGANVLTF
TGTGCCATCAGTAAGGGACAGGGGGATCGGTCTGGGGCCAACGTCCTGACTTTC
>TRBV18|TRBJ2-5|TRBD1|-
CASSPLGTGLQETQYF
TGTGCCAGCTCACCACTTGGGACAGGCCTCCAAGAGACCCAGTACTTC
>TRBV5-1|TRBJ1-2|-|-
CASSPGSGYGYTF
TGCGCCAGCAGCCCGGGCTCTGGCTATGGCTACACCTTC
>TRBV18|TRBJ1-2|-|few
CASSRGGGTNYGYTF
TGTGCCAGCTCTCGTGGAGGGGGGACTAACTATGGCTACACCTTC
>TRBV6-5|TRBJ2-1|-|-
CASSPDYTQNEQFF
TGTGCCAGCAGTCCCGACTATACTCAGAATGAGCAGTTCTTC
>TRBV7-6|TRBJ2-1|TRBD2|few
CASSSGTRNEQFF
TGTGCCAGCAGCTCGGGGACTAGGAATGAGCAGTTCTTC
>TRBV27|TRBJ2-7|-|-
CASGSFRETYEQYF
TGTGCCAGCGGATCTTTCCGGGAGACCTACGAGCAGTACTTC
>TRBV4-3|TRBJ2-7|-|-
CASRATALSYEQYF
TGCGCCAGCAGGGCGACAGCCCTCTCCTACGAGCAGTACTTC
>TRBV28|TRBJ2-7|-|-
CASSFLHEQYF
TGTGCCAGCAGTTTCCTCCACGAGCAGTACTTC
>TRBV19|TRBJ1-2|-|-
CASREPNSYGYTF
TGTGCCAGTAGGGAACCTAATTCCTATGGCTACACCTTC
>TRBV28|TRBJ2-1|TRBD2|-
CASSRTSGYYNEQFF
TGTGCCAGCTCCAGGACTAGCGGTTATTACAATGAGCAGTTCTTC
>TRBV19|TRBJ2-1|TRBD2|-
CASSIGVAGASYNEQFF
TGTGCCAGTAGTATAGGCGTAGCGGGAGCCTCCTACAATGAGCAGTTCTTC
>TRBV6-6|TRBJ2-7|TRBD2|-
CASTSGGGPSYEQYF
TGTGCCAGCACCTCGGGGGGAGGGCCCTCCTACGAGCAGTACTTC
>TRBV11-3|TRBJ1-3|-|-
CASSRTSPPGNTIYF
TGTGCCAGCAGCCGTACTTCCCCCCCCGGGAACACCATATATTTT
>TRBV5-6|TRBJ1-5|-|-
CASSLGVGQPQHF
TGTGCCAGCAGCTTGGGGGTGGGACAGCCCCAGCATTTT
>TRBV11-2|TRBJ2-1|-|-
CASSLGGFDEQFF
TGTGCCAGCAGCTTAGGGGGATTCGATGAGCAGTTCTTC
>TRBV11-2|TRBJ2-7|TRBD1|-
CASSPRTGDYEQYF
TGTGCCAGCAGCCCACGGACAGGGGACTACGAGCAGTACTTC
>TRBV19|TRBJ2-1|TRBD1|-
CASAGGLASDEQFF
TGTGCCAGCGCAGGGGGCCTAGCGTCGGATGAGCAGTTCTTC
>TRBV6-5|TRBJ1-2|-|-
CASSSGTLHGYTF
TGTGCCAGCAGTTCCGGGACTCTGCATGGCTACACCTTC
>TRBV7-2|TRBJ1-2|-|-
CASSLTGYGYTF
TGTGCCAGCAGCTTAACAGGATATGGCTACACCTTC
>TRBV19|TRBJ1-3|-|-
CASRQYQGTGNTIYF
TGTGCCAGCCGGCAATACCAGGGAACGGGAAACACCATATATTTT
>TRBV15|TRBJ1-2|-|-
CATSRDKYGYTF
TGTGCCACCAGCAGAGACAAATATGGCTACACCTTC
>TRBV30|TRBJ1-2|-|-
CAWNLWDSGGYTF
TGTGCCTGGAATCTCTGGGACTCCGGCGGCTACACCTTC
>TRBV11-2|TRBJ2-5|-|-
CASSPKQGLETQYF
TGTGCCAGCAGCCCAAAGCAGGGTCTTGAGACCCAGTACTTC
>TRBV27|TRBJ1-2|-|-
CASSLSSKNYGYTF
TGTGCCAGCAGTTTGTCTTCAAAGAACTATGGCTACACCTTC
>TRBV7-3|TRBJ2-1|TRBD1|-
CASSTGTGASNEQFF
TGTGCCAGCAGCACAGGGACAGGGGCCTCCAATGAGCAGTTCTTC